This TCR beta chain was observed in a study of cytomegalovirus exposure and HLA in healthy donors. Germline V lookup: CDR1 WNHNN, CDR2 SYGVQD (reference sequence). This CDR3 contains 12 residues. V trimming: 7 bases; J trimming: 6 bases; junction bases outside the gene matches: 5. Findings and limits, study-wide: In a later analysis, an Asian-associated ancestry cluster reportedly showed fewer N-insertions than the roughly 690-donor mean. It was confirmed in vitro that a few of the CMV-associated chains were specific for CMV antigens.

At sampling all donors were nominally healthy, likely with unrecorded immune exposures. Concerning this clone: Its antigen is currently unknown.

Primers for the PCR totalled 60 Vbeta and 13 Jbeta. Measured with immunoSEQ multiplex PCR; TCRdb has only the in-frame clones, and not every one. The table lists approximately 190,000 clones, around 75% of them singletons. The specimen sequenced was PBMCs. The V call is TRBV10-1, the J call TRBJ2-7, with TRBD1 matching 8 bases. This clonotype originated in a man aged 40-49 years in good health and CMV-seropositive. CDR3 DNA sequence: TGCGCCAGCATCTTACAGGGGGTCGAGCAGTACTTC. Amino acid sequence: CASILQGVEQYF.